This TCR beta chain was captured in a study of cytomegalovirus exposure and HLA in healthy donors. General observations from the study: What TCR beta sequences reportedly achieved was accurate prediction of HLA-A and HLA-B alleles in most subjects. Upon later analysis, HLA-associated TCR beta chains proved more clonally expanded than other, equally common chains. Among the CMV-associated chains, three were confirmed in vitro as specific for CMV antigens.

60 Vbeta and 13 Jbeta primers were used in PCR. Clones were sequenced by immunoSEQ multiplex PCR, and TCRdb holds only the in-frame ones, with some missing. This sample has some 130,000 clones, with around 73% found just once. Healthy people donating bone marrow made up the donors. With respect to this clone: The target antigen is unknown.

J was trimmed by 0 bases and V by 0 bases; bases with no gene match: 4. The germline V gene has CDR1 SGHKS and CDR2 YYEKEE (reference sequence). This CDR3 has 16 residues. The material sequenced was PBMCs. The chain uses TRBV5-5 and TRBJ1-1, with 8 bases aligning to TRBD1. The clonotype originates from a woman between 40 and 55 years old in good health and CMV-seronegative. This CDR3 is CASSLGQGAVNTEAFF. The DNA of the CDR3 is TGTGCCAGCAGCTTGGGCCAGGGGGCGGTGAACACTGAAGCTTTCTTT.